The 3 T cell receptor beta chains listed next were all sequenced from one sample in a study of blood T cells in healthy people across ages. Alongside a J-beta primer mix, a sample-barcoded 5' primer served in a second PCR lasting about 7 to 12 cycles. Via MiXCR, TCRdb re-called the 5' RACE reads, giving one row per CDR3 protein. The sample yields 750,000 to 950,000 distinct CDR3 sequences, just under 30% seen once. A further study also used this sample, focusing on T cells of mothers and their children.

The sample taken for sequencing was blood. The receptors originated from a woman aged 35 to 49 in good health.

The genes are TRBV19 and TRBJ2-1; maybe TRBD2 (6 bases). The J call may not be correct, given that the DNA end is closer to TRBJ2-7. The CDR3 extends over 16 amino acids. Germline assignment: CDR1 LNHDA and CDR2 SQIVND (reference sequence). The CDR3, as DNA: TGTGCCAGTAGTATTACTCCTGGCGGGGTCTACAATGAGCAGTACTTC. The encoded protein is CASSITPGGVYNEQYF.

This clonotype was detected many times. This sequence joins TRBV4-1 and TRBJ1-2, with D possibly matching TRBD1 (5 bases). The germline gives CDR1 MGHRA, CDR2 YSYEKL. Between the trimmed V and J ends, which lost 0 bases and 1 base, there was a span of 12 bases. CDR3 length: 16 residues. DNA of the CDR3: TGCGCCAGCAGCCAAGAGTCAGCAGGGTTTAACTATGGCTACACCTTC. Translated: CASSQESAGFNYGYTF.

This clonotype was seen only a few times. The rearrangement uses TRBV7-2 and TRBJ2-7, with 15 bases identical to TRBD2. The length of the CDR3 is 17 residues. CDR1 is SGHTA and CDR2 is FQGNSA in the germline V gene. The ends lost 4 bases at V and 2 bases at J; junction bases unmatched: 6. CDR3 sequence: CASSSGLAGGRTYEQYF. CDR3 coding DNA: TGTGCCAGCAGCTCGGGACTAGCGGGGGGTCGCACCTACGAGCAGTACTTC.